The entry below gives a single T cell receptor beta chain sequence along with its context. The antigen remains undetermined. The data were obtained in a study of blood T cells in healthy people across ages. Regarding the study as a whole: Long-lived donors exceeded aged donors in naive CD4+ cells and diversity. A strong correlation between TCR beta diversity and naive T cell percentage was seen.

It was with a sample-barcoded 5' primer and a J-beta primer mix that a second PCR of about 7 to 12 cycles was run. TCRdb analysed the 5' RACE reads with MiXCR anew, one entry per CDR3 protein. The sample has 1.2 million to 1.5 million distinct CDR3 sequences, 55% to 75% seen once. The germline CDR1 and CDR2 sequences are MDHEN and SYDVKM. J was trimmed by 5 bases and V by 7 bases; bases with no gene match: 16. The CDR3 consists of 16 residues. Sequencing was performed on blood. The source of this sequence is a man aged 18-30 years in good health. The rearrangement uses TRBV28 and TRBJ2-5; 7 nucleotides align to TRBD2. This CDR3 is CASIGGKGSLEETQYF. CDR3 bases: TGTGCCAGCATCGGGGGGAAGGGGTCCTTGGAGGAGACCCAGTACTTC.